Below are 29 T cell receptor beta chains sequenced from a single sample in a study of Ad26.COV2.S vaccination and SARS-CoV-2 variants. Specified treatment: around 19 received Ad26.COV2.S at low or high dose, single or two shots; several received placebo; per-sample allocation not given. Collection of samples fell on day 63 after the first vaccine or placebo injection. Clones were sequenced by immunoSEQ multiplex PCR, and TCRdb holds only the in-frame ones, with some missing. The sample lists 300,000 to 400,000 clones, 65% to 90% occurring once. This material consisted of peripheral blood, taken in a trial of Ad26.COV2.S vaccine versus placebo. The receptors here all came from a person aged 18-60 years who received the Ad26.COV2.S COVID-19 vaccine or a placebo.

This chain connects TRBV7-2 to TRBJ1-2, with TRBD1 identical over 7 bases. The germline gives CDR1 SGHTA, CDR2 FQGNSA. The CDR3 consists of 13 residues. V shed 5 bases, J shed 5 bases, and the junction held 5 bases outside the gene matches. This chain's CDR3 is CASSLDRDYGYTF. The CDR3, as DNA: TGTGCCAGCAGCCTAGACAGGGATTATGGCTACACCTTC. Looking up the rest from reference TRBV7-2 and TRBJ1-2 gives the full variable domain: GAGVSQSPSNKVTEKGKDVELRCDPISGHTALYWYRQSLGQGLEFLIYFQGNSAPDKSGLPSDRFSAERTGGSVSTLTIQRTQQEDSAVYLCASSLDRDYGYTFGSGTRLTVV.

The rearrangement uses TRBV6-2 or TRBV6-3 and TRBJ2-5; D is unresolved. The CDR3 extends over 11 amino acids. The germline V gene has CDR1 MNHEY and CDR2 SVGEGT. V lost 6 bases and J 4 bases, leaving 6 bases between the germline ends. CDR3 bases: TGTGCCAGCAGCCCCCGAGAGACCCAGTACTTC. It encodes CASSPRETQYF.

This clone has only one observation. This chain links TRBV28 with TRBJ1-6, with D unclear. Germline V gene data show CDR1 as MDHEN and CDR2 as SYDVKM. This CDR3 is built from 13 residues. The V and J ends lost 5 bases and 12 bases respectively, with 14 bases between them. CDR3 amino acids: CASSGIGWVPLHF. Here the CDR3 DNA reads TGTGCCAGCAGTGGGATTGGGTGGGTACCCCTCCACTTT.

This clone was picked up a small number of times. The V call is TRBV24-1, the J call TRBJ2-5; D not resolved. The V gene's germline CDR1 is KGHDR and CDR2 SFDVKD. The CDR3 is 13 amino acids. V lost 6 bases and J lost 3, with 10 bases in between. CDR3 coding DNA: TGTGCCACCAGTCAGAGAATCGAAGAGACCCAGTACTTC. It encodes CATSQRIEETQYF.

The chain uses TRBV4-1 and TRBJ2-2, with 14 bases that match TRBD2. Germline assignment: CDR1 MGHRA and CDR2 YSYEKL. The V and J ends lost 4 bases and 6 bases, in that order; junction bases with no gene match: 7. This CDR3 is 17 amino acids long. This CDR3 reads CASSLLGTSGSAGELFF. The CDR3 DNA is TGCGCCAGCAGCCTCCTCGGGACTAGCGGGAGCGCCGGGGAGCTGTTTTTT.

This clone has a single count. The chain combines TRBV7-2 with TRBJ2-2, with 14 positions matching TRBD2. The V gene's germline CDR1 is SGHTA and CDR2 FQGNSA. V shed 5 bases, J shed 6 bases, and the junction held 5 bases outside the gene matches. This CDR3 region has 16 residues. CDR3 in DNA: TGTGCCAGCAGCCCCGGACTAGCGGGAGGAGCCGGGGAGCTGTTTTTT. Protein: CASSPGLAGGAGELFF.

A note on this clone: The same CDR3 arises from other DNA sequences in this sample as well. This chain joins TRBV5-1 and TRBJ2-3; D ambiguous. Trimming took 0 bases from V and 6 from J, leaving 5 bases between them. The CDR3 contains 12 residues. Germline CDR1 SGHRS, CDR2 YFSETQ. CDR3 sequence: CASSLDLDTQYF. Written as DNA, the CDR3 is TGCGCCAGCAGCTTGGACCTGGATACGCAGTATTTT.

J is TRBJ2-7 and V is TRBV10-3; 12 nucleotides align to TRBD2. This CDR3 contains 16 residues. Germline V gives CDR1 ENHRY, CDR2 SYGVKD. Trimming removed 5 bases from V and 3 bases from J; junction bases left unmatched: 8. CDR3 DNA sequence: TGTGCCATCAGTACGGCCGGACTAGCGGGGAGCTACGAGCAGTACTTC. It yields the protein CAISTAGLAGSYEQYF.

Written as DNA, the CDR3 is TGCAGCGTTGAGGTGGGGGTAGGGAATGAGCAGTTCTTC. It specifies CSVEVGVGNEQFF. The chain links TRBV29-1 to TRBJ2-1; tentatively, D is TRBD1 or TRBD2 (5 bases each). This CDR3 is 13 amino acids long. CDR1 is SQVTM, CDR2 ANQGSEA, per germline. The germline V and J ends were trimmed by 3 bases and 7 bases, with 13 bases remaining between them.

This clone occurred once. This chain connects TRBV6-5 to TRBJ1-2; 8 bases are a match to TRBD1. The CDR3 length is 16 residues. In germline, CDR1 is MNHEY, CDR2 SVGAGI. V shed 2 bases, J shed 4 bases, and the junction held 9 bases outside the gene matches. The CDR3 spells CASSYDPLQGGYGYTF. DNA for the CDR3: TGTGCCAGCAGTTACGACCCACTACAGGGGGGCTATGGCTACACCTTC.

The sample holds many counts of this clone. The chain couples TRBV6-2 or TRBV6-3 to TRBJ2-1; D is perhaps TRBD1 (6 bases). Between the trimmed V and J ends, which lost 2 bases and 3 bases, there was a span of 14 bases. The CDR3 contains 16 residues. Germline V gene lookup returns CDR1 MNHEY and CDR2 SVGEGT. CDR3 region: CASSYLADSLYNEQFF. In DNA form, the CDR3 reads TGTGCCAGCAGTTACCTCGCGGACAGTCTCTACAATGAGCAGTTCTTC.

This rearrangement joins TRBV5-1 to TRBJ2-5; D perhaps matches TRBD1 (6 bases). The V and J ends lost 2 bases and 4 bases respectively, with 15 bases between them. CDR1 is SGHRS and CDR2 is YFSETQ in the germline V gene. This CDR3 spans 15 amino acids. The CDR3 region has the DNA TGCGCCAGCAGCTTACGGGGACAAGGTACAGAGACCCAGTACTTC. Protein: CASSLRGQGTETQYF.

The rearrangement links TRBV5-1 to TRBJ1-1; a possible D gene is TRBD1 (5 bases). Germline loops: CDR1 SGHRS, CDR2 YFSETQ. Deletions cut 0 bases from V and 6 bases from J, with 15 bases between. This CDR3 contains 15 residues. This chain's CDR3 is CASSLAGAGASEAFF. The CDR3 nucleotides read TGCGCCAGCAGCTTGGCCGGGGCAGGCGCATCTGAAGCTTTCTTT.

DNA for the CDR3: TGTGCCAGCAGCGCGCCTAGCGGGAGCCGTAATGAGCAGTTCTTC. It codes for CASSAPSGSRNEQFF. The chain carries TRBV7-3 and TRBJ2-1; TRBD2 matches 10 bases. V lost 5 bases, J lost 7 bases, and 8 bases stayed unmatched. Germline CDR1 reads SGHTA; CDR2 reads FQGTGA. CDR3 size: 15 residues.

This clone occurred once. V gene TRBV7-2 combines with J gene TRBJ2-5; D ambiguous. This CDR3 is 14 amino acids long. With 4 bases removed from V and 5 bases from J, the gap between germline ends came to 14 bases. Looked up from germline, CDR1 is SGHTA and CDR2 is FQGNSA. The CDR3 bases are TGTGCCAGCAGCTCGACGGGTCAGCTGGAGACCCAGTACTTC. Its translation is CASSSTGQLETQYF.

The chain carries TRBV6-2 or TRBV6-3 and TRBJ2-7; perhaps TRBD2 as D (6 bases). Germline V gene data show CDR1 as MNHEY and CDR2 as SVGEGT. The ends were cut back, 6 bases at V and 0 bases at J, with 12 bases in the middle. The CDR3 has 14 amino acids. The CDR3 region is CASSRDSSSYEQYF. The CDR3 region has the DNA TGTGCCAGCAGCCGGGACTCTTCCTCCTACGAGCAGTACTTC.

The chain couples TRBV5-8 to TRBJ2-5; 8 nucleotides align to TRBD2. CDR1 is SGHTS, CDR2 YDEGEE, per germline. This CDR3 has 18 residues. With V trimmed by 1 base and J by 7 bases, 18 bases remained unmatched. CDR3 residues: CASSLYGTGGLGWSTQYF. Written as DNA, the CDR3 is TGTGCCAGCAGCTTGTACGGGACGGGGGGACTAGGGTGGTCGACCCAGTACTTC.

The chain employs TRBV12-3 or TRBV12-4 and TRBJ2-7; D gene unclear. V lost 5 bases and J 5 bases, leaving 13 bases between the germline ends. The CDR3 runs 13 residues. The CDR3 is CASSIGPYDEQYF. The CDR3 nucleotides read TGTGCCAGCAGTATCGGGCCCTACGACGAGCAGTACTTC.

The chain employs TRBV4-3 and TRBJ1-2; 7 bases match TRBD1. Germline-derived CDR1 and CDR2 are LGHNA and YSLEER. The CDR3 is made up of 15 amino acids. V shed 6 bases, J shed 2 bases, and the junction held 9 bases outside the gene matches. The CDR3 coding sequence is TGCGCCAGCAGAAGCCGACAGGGAGGGAACTATGGCTACACCTTC. Translated, it gives CASRSRQGGNYGYTF.

In its sample, this clone was seen a few times. The J gene is TRBJ1-2, the V gene TRBV4-2; 10 positions agree with TRBD1. The germline V gene has CDR1 LGHNA and CDR2 YNFKEQ. CDR3 size: 17 residues. The V and J ends lost 2 bases and 0 bases, in that order; junction bases with no gene match: 6. The CDR3 sequence is CASSQLGQGNPNYGYTF. As DNA, the CDR3 is TGTGCCAGCAGCCAATTGGGACAGGGGAACCCTAACTATGGCTACACCTTC.

The chain combines TRBV7-9 with TRBJ2-7; D remains unclear. The CDR3 contains 16 residues. Deletions cut 2 bases from V and 7 bases from J, with 21 bases between. The germline V gene has CDR1 SEHNR and CDR2 FQNEAQ (reference sequence). The CDR3 region is CASSLNPPTSGSEQYF. The CDR3 coding sequence is TGTGCCAGCAGCTTAAACCCCCCCACTTCAGGATCTGAGCAGTACTTC.

This chain joins TRBV19 and TRBJ1-4, with 8 bases identical to TRBD1. With 3 bases clipped from V and 8 bases from J, the junction kept 8 bases outside the gene matches. The CDR3 covers 15 residues. CDR1 LNHDA and CDR2 SQIVND come from the germline V gene (reference sequence). The CDR3 nucleotides are TGTGCCAGTAGTATTGGGCGTACAGGGGGGGAAAAACTGTTTTTT. Translation gives CASSIGRTGGEKLFF.

The rearrangement links TRBV5-8 to TRBJ1-1; the D is unclear. The V and J ends lost 0 bases and 0 bases respectively, with 3 bases between them. CDR3 length: 13 amino acids. Germline CDR1 is SGHTS and CDR2 is YDEGEE. CDR3 in DNA: TGTGCCAGCAGCTTGGCAGTGAACACTGAAGCTTTCTTT. Protein product: CASSLAVNTEAFF.

This clone is medium-sized (0.01 to 0.1%). The J gene is TRBJ1-2, the V gene TRBV6-5; perhaps TRBD1 as D (5 bases). Looked up from germline, CDR1 is MNHEY and CDR2 is SVGAGI. There are 15 residues in the CDR3. V was cut by 2 bases and J by 8 bases, with 18 bases left in between. The CDR3 loop reads CASSYDGGNSKGYTF. The CDR3 nucleotides read TGTGCCAGCAGTTACGATGGGGGGAACTCTAAGGGCTACACCTTC.

CDR3: CASSLERGGFKETQYF. The CDR3 region has the DNA TGTGCCAGCAGCTTAGAGCGGGGGGGCTTCAAAGAGACCCAGTACTTC. The J gene is TRBJ2-5, the V gene TRBV7-9; 10 positions agree with TRBD2. Germline loops: CDR1 SEHNR, CDR2 FQNEAQ (reference sequence). There are 16 residues in the CDR3. Losses at the gene ends were 1 base for V and 3 bases for J; bases not matched to a gene: 5.

The CDR3 region is CASSFTGTSGSYTGELFF. In DNA form, the CDR3 reads TGTGCCAGCAGCTTTACCGGGACTAGCGGGTCCTACACCGGGGAGCTGTTTTTT. The genes are TRBV7-8 and TRBJ2-2; 12 bases match TRBD2. Per the germline V gene, CDR1 is SGHVS and CDR2 is FQNEAQ. J gave up 3 bases and V 3 bases, and 8 bases lay outside the gene matches. This CDR3 has 18 amino acids.

V is TRBV7-2 and J is TRBJ1-6; 11 nucleotides match TRBD1. CDR3 length equals 18 residues. Looked up from germline, CDR1 is SGHTA and CDR2 is FQGNSA. V shed 1 base, J shed 3 bases, and the junction held 5 bases outside the gene matches. This CDR3 is CASSLVGTGGFYNSPLHF. The CDR3 bases are TGTGCCAGCAGCTTAGTGGGGACAGGGGGTTTCTATAATTCACCCCTCCACTTT.

The chain has TRBV7-2 and TRBJ2-7; TRBD1 agrees at 7 bases. J gave up 2 bases and V 5 bases, and 6 bases lay outside the gene matches. From germline, CDR1 is SGHTA and CDR2 FQGNSA. The CDR3 contains 14 residues. CDR3 amino acids: CASSTHRGTYEQYF. CDR3 nucleotide sequence: TGTGCCAGCAGCACTCACAGGGGAACCTACGAGCAGTACTTC.

This clone was observed a handful of times. The chain employs TRBV28 and TRBJ1-2, with 9 bases fitting TRBD1. CDR3 length: 13 residues. Per germline, CDR1 MDHEN and CDR2 SYDVKM. Trimming cost V 8 bases and J 7 bases; bases outside gene matches: 8. Written as DNA, the CDR3 is TGTGCCAGCGGGCCGGGACAGGGCGGTGGCTACACCTTC. Protein product: CASGPGQGGGYTF.